The subject of this entry is one T cell receptor (beta chain). From germline, CDR1 is GTSNPN and CDR2 SVGIG (reference sequence). Trimming left V 3 bases short and J 7 bases short, with 12 bases between. The CDR3 has 13 residues. Sequencing used immunoSEQ multiplex PCR; TCRdb keeps in-frame clones, though not all of them. The repertoire holds some 100,000 clones, about nine tenths seen once, with about 2.8% in the top ten. The sample is drawn from a study of PD-1 blockade in classical Hodgkin lymphoma. Every patient had relapsed following autologous stem cell transplantation, and cohorts differed in brentuximab vedotin exposure.

This sample comprised peripheral blood mononuclear cells (PBMCs), obtained at baseline. The chain combines TRBV30 with TRBJ1-4; D is unresolved. The receptor's source is a human donor with classical Hodgkin lymphoma. Written as DNA, the CDR3 is TGTGCCTGGAGGGGGAAGCGGAGTGAAAAACTGTTTTTT. As protein: CAWRGKRSEKLFF.